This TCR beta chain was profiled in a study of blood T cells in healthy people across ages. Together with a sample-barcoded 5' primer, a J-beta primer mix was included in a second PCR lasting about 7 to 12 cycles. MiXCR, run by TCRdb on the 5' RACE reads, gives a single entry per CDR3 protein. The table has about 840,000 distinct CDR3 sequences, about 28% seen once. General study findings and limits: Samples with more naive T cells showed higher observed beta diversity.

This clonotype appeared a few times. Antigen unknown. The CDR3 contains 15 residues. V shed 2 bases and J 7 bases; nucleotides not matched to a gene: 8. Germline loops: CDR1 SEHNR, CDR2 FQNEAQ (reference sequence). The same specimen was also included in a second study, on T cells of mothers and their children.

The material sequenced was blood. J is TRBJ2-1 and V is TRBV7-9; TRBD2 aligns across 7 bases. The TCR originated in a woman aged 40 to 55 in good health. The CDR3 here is CASSLNSGRRNEQFF. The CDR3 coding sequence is TGTGCCAGCAGCTTAAATAGCGGGCGCCGGAATGAGCAGTTCTTC.